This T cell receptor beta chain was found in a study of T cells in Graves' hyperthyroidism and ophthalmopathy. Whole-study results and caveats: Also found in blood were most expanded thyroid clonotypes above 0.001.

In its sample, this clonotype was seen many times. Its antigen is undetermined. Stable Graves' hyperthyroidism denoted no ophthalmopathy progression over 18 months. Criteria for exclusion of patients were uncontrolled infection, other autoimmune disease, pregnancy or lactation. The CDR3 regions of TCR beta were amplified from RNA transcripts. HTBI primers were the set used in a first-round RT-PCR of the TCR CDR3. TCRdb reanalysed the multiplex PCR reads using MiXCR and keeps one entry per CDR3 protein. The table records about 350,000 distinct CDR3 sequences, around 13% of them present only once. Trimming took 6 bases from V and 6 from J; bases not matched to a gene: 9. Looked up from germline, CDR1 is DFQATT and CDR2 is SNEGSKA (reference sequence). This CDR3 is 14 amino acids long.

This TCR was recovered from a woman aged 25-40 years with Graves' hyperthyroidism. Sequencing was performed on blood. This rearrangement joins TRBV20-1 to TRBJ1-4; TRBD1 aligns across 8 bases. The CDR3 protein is CSAATQGGYEKLFF. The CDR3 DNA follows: TGCAGTGCCGCCACACAGGGGGGTTATGAAAAACTGTTTTTT.